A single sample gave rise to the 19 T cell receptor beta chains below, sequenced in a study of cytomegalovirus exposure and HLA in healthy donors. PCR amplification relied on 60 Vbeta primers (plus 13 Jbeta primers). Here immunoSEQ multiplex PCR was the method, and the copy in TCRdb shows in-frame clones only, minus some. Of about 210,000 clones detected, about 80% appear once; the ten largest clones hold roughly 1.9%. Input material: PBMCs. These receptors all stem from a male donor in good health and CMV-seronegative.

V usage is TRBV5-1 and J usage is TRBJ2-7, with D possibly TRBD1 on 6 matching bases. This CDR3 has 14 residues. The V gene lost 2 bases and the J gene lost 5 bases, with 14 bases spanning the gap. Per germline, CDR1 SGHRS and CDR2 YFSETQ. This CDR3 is CASSLVGRGDEQYF. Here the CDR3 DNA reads TGCGCCAGCAGCTTAGTAGGCAGGGGTGACGAGCAGTACTTC.

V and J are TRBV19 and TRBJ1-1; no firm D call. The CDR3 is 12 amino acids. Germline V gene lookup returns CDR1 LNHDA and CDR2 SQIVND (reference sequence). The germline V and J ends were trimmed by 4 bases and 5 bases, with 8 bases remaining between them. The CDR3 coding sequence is TGTGCCAGTAGTAGGGGAGGGACTGAAGCTTTCTTT. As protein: CASSRGGTEAFF.

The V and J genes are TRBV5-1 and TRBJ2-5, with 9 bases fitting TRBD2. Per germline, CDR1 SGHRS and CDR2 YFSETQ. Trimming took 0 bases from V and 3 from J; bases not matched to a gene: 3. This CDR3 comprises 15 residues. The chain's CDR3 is CASSLVSSGEETQYF. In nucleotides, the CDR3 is TGCGCCAGCAGCTTGGTTTCTAGCGGGGAAGAGACCCAGTACTTC.

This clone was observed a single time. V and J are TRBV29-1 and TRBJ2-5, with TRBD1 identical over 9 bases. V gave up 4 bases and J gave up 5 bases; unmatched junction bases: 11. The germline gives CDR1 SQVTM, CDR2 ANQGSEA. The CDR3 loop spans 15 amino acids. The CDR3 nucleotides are TGCAGCGTTGTTAAGCCGGGACAGGGTTACGAGACCCAGTACTTC. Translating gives CSVVKPGQGYETQYF.

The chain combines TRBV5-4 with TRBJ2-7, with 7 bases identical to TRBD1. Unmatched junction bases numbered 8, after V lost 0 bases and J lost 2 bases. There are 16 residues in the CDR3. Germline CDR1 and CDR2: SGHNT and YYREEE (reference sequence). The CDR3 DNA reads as TGTGCCAGCAGCTTGGTAGGGACAGCTGACGCCTACGAGCAGTACTTC. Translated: CASSLVGTADAYEQYF.

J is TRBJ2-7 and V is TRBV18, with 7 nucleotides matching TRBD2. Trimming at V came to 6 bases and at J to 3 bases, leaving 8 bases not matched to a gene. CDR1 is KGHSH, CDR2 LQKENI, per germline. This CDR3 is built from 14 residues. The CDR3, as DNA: TGTGCCAGCTCGCCGACTAGCTTTGACTACGAGCAGTACTTC. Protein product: CASSPTSFDYEQYF.

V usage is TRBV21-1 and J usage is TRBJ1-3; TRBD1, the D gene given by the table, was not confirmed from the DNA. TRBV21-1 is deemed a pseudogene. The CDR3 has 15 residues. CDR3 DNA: TGTGCCACCTTACAGGGGGGAAGCTCTGGAAACACCATATATTTT. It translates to CATLQGGSSGNTIYF.

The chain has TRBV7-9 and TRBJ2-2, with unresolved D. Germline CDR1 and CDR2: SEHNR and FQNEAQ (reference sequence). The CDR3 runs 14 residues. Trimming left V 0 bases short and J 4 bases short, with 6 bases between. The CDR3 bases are TGTGCCAGCAGCTTAGCTCGCGGCACCGGGGAGCTGTTTTTT. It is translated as CASSLARGTGELFF.

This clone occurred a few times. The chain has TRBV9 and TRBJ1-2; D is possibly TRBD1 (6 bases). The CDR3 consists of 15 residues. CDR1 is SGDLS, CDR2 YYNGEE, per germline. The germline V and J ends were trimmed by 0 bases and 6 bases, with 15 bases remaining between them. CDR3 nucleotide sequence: TGTGCCAGCAGCGTAGGGGTGGCAGGGGTTGATGGCTACACCTTC. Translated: CASSVGVAGVDGYTF.

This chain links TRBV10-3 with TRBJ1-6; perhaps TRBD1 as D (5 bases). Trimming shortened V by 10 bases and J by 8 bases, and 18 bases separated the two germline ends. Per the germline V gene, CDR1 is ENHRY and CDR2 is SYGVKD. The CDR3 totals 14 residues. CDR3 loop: CANSGGDGDSPLHF. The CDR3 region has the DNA TGTGCCAACTCGGGAGGGGATGGGGATTCACCCCTCCACTTT.

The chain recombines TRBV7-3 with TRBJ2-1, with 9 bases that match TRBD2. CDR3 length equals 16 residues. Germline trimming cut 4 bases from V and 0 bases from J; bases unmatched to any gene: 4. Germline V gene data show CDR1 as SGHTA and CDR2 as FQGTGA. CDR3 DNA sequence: TGTGCCAGCAGCTCCCGTAGCGGGAGCTCCTACAATGAGCAGTTCTTC. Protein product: CASSSRSGSSYNEQFF.

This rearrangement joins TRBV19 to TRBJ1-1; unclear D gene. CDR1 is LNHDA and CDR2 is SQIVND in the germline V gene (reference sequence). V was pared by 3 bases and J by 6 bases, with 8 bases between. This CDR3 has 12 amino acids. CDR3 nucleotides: TGTGCCAGTAGTATCGGGGAGGCTGAAGCTTTCTTT. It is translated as CASSIGEAEAFF.

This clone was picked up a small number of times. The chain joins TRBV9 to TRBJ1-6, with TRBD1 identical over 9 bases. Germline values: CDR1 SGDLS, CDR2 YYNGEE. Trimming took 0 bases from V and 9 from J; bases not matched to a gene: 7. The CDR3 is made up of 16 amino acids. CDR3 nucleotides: TGTGCCAGCAGCGTAGAGGGGACAGGGCCTAGTTCACCCCTCCACTTT. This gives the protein CASSVEGTGPSSPLHF.

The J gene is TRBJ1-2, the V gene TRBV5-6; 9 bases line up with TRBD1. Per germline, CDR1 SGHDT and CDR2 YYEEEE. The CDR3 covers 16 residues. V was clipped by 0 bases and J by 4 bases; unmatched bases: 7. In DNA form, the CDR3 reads TGTGCCAGCAGCTTGGTCCCGGGACAGGGAGGCTATGGCTACACCTTC. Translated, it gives CASSLVPGQGGYGYTF.

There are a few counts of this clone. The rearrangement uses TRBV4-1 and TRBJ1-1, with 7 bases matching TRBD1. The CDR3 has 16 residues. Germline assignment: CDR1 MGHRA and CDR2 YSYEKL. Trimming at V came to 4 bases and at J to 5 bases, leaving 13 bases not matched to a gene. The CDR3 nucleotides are TGCGCCAGCAGCCCCGAACCCTCAGACAGGGCTACTGAAGCTTTCTTT. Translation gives CASSPEPSDRATEAFF.

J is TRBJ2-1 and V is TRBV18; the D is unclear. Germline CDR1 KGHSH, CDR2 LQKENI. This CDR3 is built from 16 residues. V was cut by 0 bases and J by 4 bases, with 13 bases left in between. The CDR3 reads CASSPPASVRYNEQFF. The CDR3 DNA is TGTGCCAGCTCACCACCGGCCAGCGTAAGGTACAATGAGCAGTTCTTC.

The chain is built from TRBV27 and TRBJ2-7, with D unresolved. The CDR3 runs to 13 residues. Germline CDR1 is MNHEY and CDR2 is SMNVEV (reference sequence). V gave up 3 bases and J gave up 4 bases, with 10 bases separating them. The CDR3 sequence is CASSFGQLYEQYF. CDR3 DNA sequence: TGTGCCAGCAGTTTTGGGCAGTTATACGAGCAGTACTTC.

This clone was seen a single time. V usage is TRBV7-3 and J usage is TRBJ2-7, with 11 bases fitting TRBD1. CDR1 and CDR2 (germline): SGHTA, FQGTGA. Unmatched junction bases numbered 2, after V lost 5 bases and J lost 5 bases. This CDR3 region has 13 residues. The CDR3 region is CASSRGQGDEQYF. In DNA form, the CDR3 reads TGTGCCAGCAGCAGGGGACAGGGGGACGAGCAGTACTTC.

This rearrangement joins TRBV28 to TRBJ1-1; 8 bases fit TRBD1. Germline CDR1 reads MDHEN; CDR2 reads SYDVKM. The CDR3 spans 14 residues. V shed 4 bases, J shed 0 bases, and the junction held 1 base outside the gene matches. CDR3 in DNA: TGTGCCAGCAGTTGGACAGGGTTGAACACTGAAGCTTTCTTT. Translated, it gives CASSWTGLNTEAFF.